The 24 T cell receptor beta chains presented below share a single source sample, sequenced in a study of T cell responses to AZD1222 COVID-19 vaccine. TCRdb keeps only in-frame clones here, not all; method: immunoSEQ multiplex PCR. The repertoire includes approximately 130,000 clones, around 80% of them detected once, and about 27% sits in the top ten. The sequences come from peripheral blood, collected 28 days after the second AZD1222 dose. These receptors originate from an adult who received the AZD1222 COVID-19 vaccine.

The CDR3 DNA follows: TGTGCCTGGTGCGGTCAGGGGGACTATGGCTACACCTTC. The encoded protein is CAWCGQGDYGYTF. The chain joins TRBV30 to TRBJ1-2, with 7 bases aligning to TRBD1. V lost 5 bases to trimming and J lost 3 bases; unmatched junction nucleotides: 6. Germline lookup yields CDR1 GTSNPN and CDR2 SVGIG (reference sequence). The CDR3 sequence is 13 residues long. Variable domain in full (rest from reference TRBV30 and TRBJ1-2): SQTIHQWPATLVQPVGSPLSLECTVEGTSNPNLYWYRQAAGRGLQLLFYSVGIGQISSEVPQNLSASRPQDRQFILSSKKLLLSDSGFYLCAWCGQGDYGYTFGSGTRLTVV.

This chain uses TRBV5-1 with TRBJ2-7; no reliable D call. The germline CDR1 and CDR2 sequences are SGHRS and YFSETQ. The CDR3 runs to 15 residues. V lost 2 bases to trimming and J lost 3 bases, with 15 bases between them. Written as DNA, the CDR3 is TGCGCCAGCAGCTTCTCGACACAGACAAACTACGAGCAGTACTTC. Residues: CASSFSTQTNYEQYF.

V usage is TRBV6-5 and J usage is TRBJ1-5; 8 nucleotides agree with TRBD1. CDR3 length: 15 amino acids. Per germline, CDR1 MNHEY and CDR2 SVGAGI. The J segment lost 0 bases and the V segment lost 6 bases, leaving 4 bases of the junction unmatched. CDR3 residues: CASSLGTGSNQPQHF. The CDR3 DNA is TGTGCCAGCAGCCTAGGGACAGGTAGCAATCAGCCCCAGCATTTT.

A single count supports this clone. V usage is TRBV7-2 and J usage is TRBJ2-5; D is perhaps TRBD2 (5 bases). The CDR3 extends over 14 amino acids. CDR1 and CDR2 from the germline V gene are SGHTA and FQGNSA. The V gene lost 5 bases and the J gene lost 4 bases, with 14 bases spanning the gap. The CDR3 region has the DNA TGTGCCAGCAGCCCGACTCTAGCCGGAGAGACCCAGTACTTC. Its protein is CASSPTLAGETQYF.

This clone appeared a few times. V usage is TRBV25-1 and J usage is TRBJ2-3, with 8 bases aligning to TRBD2. There are 15 residues in the CDR3. Trimming cost V 1 base and J 3 bases; bases outside gene matches: 3. CDR1 and CDR2 (germline): MGHDK, SYGVNS. CDR3 region: CASSESGGRTDTQYF. The DNA of the CDR3 is TGTGCCAGCAGTGAATCGGGGGGGCGGACAGATACGCAGTATTTT. The complete variable domain, with remaining parts taken from reference TRBV25-1 and TRBJ2-3, reads EADIYQTPRYLVIGTGKKITLECSQTMGHDKMYWYQQDPGMELHLIHYSYGVNSTEKGDLSSESTVSRIRTEHFPLTLESARPSHTSQYLCASSESGGRTDTQYFGPGTRLTVL.

The chain recombines TRBV27 with TRBJ2-7, with TRBD1 matching over 11 bases. J lost 2 bases, V lost 5 bases, and 5 bases had no gene match. Germline V gene sequence: CDR1 MNHEY, CDR2 SMNVEV (reference sequence). The CDR3 consists of 15 residues. The CDR3 is CASSGGTGGPYEQYF. The CDR3 DNA reads as TGTGCCAGCAGTGGCGGGACAGGGGGGCCCTACGAGCAGTACTTC.

This clone was seen more than once but under ten times. The chain joins TRBV24-1 to TRBJ1-5; tentatively, D is TRBD1 (5 bases). Germline V gene lookup returns CDR1 KGHDR and CDR2 SFDVKD. This CDR3 is built from 17 residues. Trimming pared 3 bases from V and 0 bases from J, leaving 14 bases between. CDR3 residues: CATSDRRTPYSNQPQHF. The CDR3 region has the DNA TGTGCCACCAGTGATCGCAGGACACCTTATAGCAATCAGCCCCAGCATTTT.

The chain is built from TRBV11-2 and TRBJ1-1, with a possible D match to TRBD1 (5 bases). This CDR3 region has 15 residues. Germline-derived CDR1 and CDR2 are SGHAT and FQNNGV. The V end was cut by 3 bases, the J end by 1 base, with 12 bases between. The CDR3 protein is CASSFTDSGNTEAFF. Written as DNA, the CDR3 is TGTGCCAGCAGCTTTACAGACAGTGGGAACACTGAAGCTTTCTTT.

The chain links TRBV10-2 to TRBJ1-4; D is unclear. CDR1 is WSHSY and CDR2 is SAAADI in the germline V gene. V was pared by 3 bases and J by 8 bases, with 13 bases between. There are 14 residues in the CDR3. The CDR3, as DNA: TGCGCCAGCAGTGACGTGGCTATGAGAGAAAAACTGTTTTTT. It is translated as CASSDVAMREKLFF.

V and J are TRBV7-2 and TRBJ1-3, with TRBD1 as a possible D gene (5 bases). Germline CDR1 SGHTA, CDR2 FQGNSA. V gave up 3 bases and J gave up 2 bases, with 17 bases separating them. The CDR3 has 17 amino acids. CDR3 loop: CASSLIAQGLTGNTIYF. The CDR3 DNA reads as TGTGCCAGCAGCTTGATCGCGCAGGGCCTAACTGGAAACACCATATATTTT.

This chain links TRBV18 with TRBJ2-3; no firm D call. V was shortened by 4 bases and J by 0 bases, with 5 bases between the two germline ends. Germline values: CDR1 KGHSH, CDR2 LQKENI. The CDR3 extends over 13 amino acids. DNA for the CDR3: TGTGCCAGCTCACTAGATAGCACAGATACGCAGTATTTT. Its protein product is CASSLDSTDTQYF.

J is TRBJ1-6 and V is TRBV7-3; D remains ambiguous. Germline assignment: CDR1 SGHTA and CDR2 FQGTGA. The CDR3 covers 13 residues. V lost 6 bases and J lost 5, with 8 bases in between. The CDR3 sequence is CASRGSNNSPLHF. Here the CDR3 DNA reads TGTGCCAGCAGGGGGTCCAATAATTCACCCCTCCACTTT.

J is TRBJ2-7 and V is TRBV6-5; D is undetermined. The CDR3 consists of 11 residues. V gave up 10 bases and J gave up 5 bases, with 12 bases separating them. Germline-derived CDR1 and CDR2 are MNHEY and SVGAGI. Here the CDR3 reads CATTLIHEQYF. In nucleotides, the CDR3 is TGTGCCACGACTCTTATTCACGAGCAGTACTTC.

The chain uses TRBV11-2 and TRBJ1-3; D remains unclear. Trimming removed 5 bases from V and 0 bases from J, with 11 bases in between. The CDR3 sequence is 15 residues long. Germline V gene sequence: CDR1 SGHAT, CDR2 FQNNGV. The CDR3 coding sequence is TGTGCCAGCAGCCCTATACCATTCTCTGGAAACACCATATATTTT. This codes for CASSPIPFSGNTIYF.

This clone was counted a single time. V is TRBV5-8 and J is TRBJ1-2; unclear D gene. In germline, CDR1 is SGHTS, CDR2 YDEGEE. This CDR3 contains 13 residues. The ends were cut back, 0 bases at V and 8 bases at J, with 11 bases in the middle. The CDR3 DNA sequence: TGTGCCAGCAGCTTGGCCGTTCAGCGGGGCTACACCTTC. As protein: CASSLAVQRGYTF.

V gene TRBV4-1 combines with J gene TRBJ1-5; TRBD1 matches at 9 bases. This CDR3 spans 15 amino acids. V lost 0 bases and J lost 10; bases outside the gene matches: 7. CDR1 is MGHRA and CDR2 is YSYEKL in the germline V gene. DNA for the CDR3: TGCGCCAGCAGCCAAGAACAGGGGGCTGTGTTACCCCAGCATTTT. This translates into CASSQEQGAVLPQHF.

This chain links TRBV19 with TRBJ1-1, with D hard to call. The CDR3 totals 15 residues. Trimming removed 7 bases at V and 0 bases at J, with 15 bases between. CDR1 and CDR2 from the germline V gene are LNHDA and SQIVND (reference sequence). The DNA of the CDR3 is TGTGCCAGTACCCTCCGGGCGCAGATGAACACTGAAGCTTTCTTT. It codes for CASTLRAQMNTEAFF.

This clone occurred a few times. The chain recombines TRBV29-1 with TRBJ1-2; D is possibly TRBD1 (5 bases). Looked up from germline, CDR1 is SQVTM and CDR2 is ANQGSEA. Trimming stripped 6 bases from V and 4 bases from J, with 15 bases between. The CDR3 extends over 13 amino acids. The chain's CDR3 is CSVAWTGPYGYTF. As DNA, the CDR3 is TGCAGCGTAGCCTGGACGGGACCCTATGGCTACACCTTC.

J is TRBJ2-7 and V is TRBV6-5, with D possibly being TRBD2 (6 bases). Germline V CDR1 and CDR2: MNHEY, SVGAGI. V gave up 6 bases and J gave up 7 bases, with 19 bases separating them. CDR3 length: 14 amino acids. The CDR3 here is CASSSTAGTVEQYF. The CDR3 nucleotides read TGTGCCAGCAGCTCCACCGCCGGGACTGTGGAGCAGTACTTC.

The gene calls are TRBV5-5 and TRBJ1-2, with TRBD1 as a possible D gene (6 bases). The germline V gene encodes CDR1 SGHKS and CDR2 YYEKEE (reference sequence). The CDR3 is 15 amino acids. V was clipped by 6 bases and J by 5 bases, with 20 bases between them. The CDR3 DNA reads as TGTGCCAGCAACTCGGGGGACACAAGGGCGTATGGCTACACCTTC. Translated: CASNSGDTRAYGYTF.

This chain links TRBV28 with TRBJ1-1, with D perhaps TRBD1 (5 bases). CDR1 MDHEN and CDR2 SYDVKM come from the germline V gene. CDR3 length equals 13 residues. V was cut by 6 bases and J by 1 base, with 9 bases left in between. The chain's CDR3 is CASSPRENTEAFF. CDR3 bases: TGTGCCAGCAGCCCCAGGGAGAACACTGAAGCTTTCTTT.

The rearrangement links TRBV4-3 to TRBJ2-3; D is uncertain. V was shortened by 0 bases and J by 5 bases, with 6 bases between the two germline ends. The CDR3 spans 13 residues. Germline V gene data show CDR1 as LGHNA and CDR2 as YSLEER. The CDR3 here is CASSQELGDTQYF. The DNA for the CDR3 is TGCGCCAGCAGCCAAGAGCTGGGAGATACGCAGTATTTT.

CDR3 sequence reads: CASKTRGPADTQYF. CDR3 DNA sequence: TGTGCCAGCAAGACTAGGGGGCCAGCCGATACGCAGTATTTT. The chain joins TRBV6-5 to TRBJ2-3; weak D call: TRBD1 (7 bases). The CDR3 sequence is 14 residues long. Trimming left V 7 bases short and J 6 bases short, with 17 bases between. The germline CDR1 and CDR2 sequences are MNHEY and SVGAGI.

The J gene is TRBJ1-1, the V gene TRBV3-1 (or the pseudogene TRBV3-2); D is perhaps TRBD1 (6 bases). The CDR3 extends over 14 amino acids. Trimming cost V 1 base and J 4 bases, with 10 bases left between them. Germline CDR1 LGHDT, CDR2 YNNKEL (reference sequence). The CDR3 DNA reads TGTGCCAGCAGCCAAGTACAGGGCAGCACTGAAGCTTTCTTT. Translating gives CASSQVQGSTEAFF.